This record looks at one T cell receptor beta chain sequence and its context. The sample is drawn from a study of CD8 T cells in Susac syndrome. V dropped 7 bases and J dropped 2 bases, with 7 bases sitting between them. Germline CDR1 and CDR2: KGHDR and SFDVKD. The CDR3 runs to 12 residues. Reverse transcription of roughly 0.45 to 1 ug RNA used random hexamers. TCRdb re-derived calls from the immunoSEQ multiplex PCR reads in MiXCR, one entry per CDR3 protein. This table has 180,000 or so distinct CDR3 sequences, around 94% appearing once. The V gene is TRBV24-1, the J gene TRBJ1-2; possibly TRBD1 for D (5 bases). The material sequenced was CD4+ T cells from PBMCs. The origin of this receptor is a human donor in good health. This CDR3 reads CATSDSNYGYTF. CDR3 in DNA: TGTGCCACCAGCGACAGCAACTATGGCTACACCTTC.